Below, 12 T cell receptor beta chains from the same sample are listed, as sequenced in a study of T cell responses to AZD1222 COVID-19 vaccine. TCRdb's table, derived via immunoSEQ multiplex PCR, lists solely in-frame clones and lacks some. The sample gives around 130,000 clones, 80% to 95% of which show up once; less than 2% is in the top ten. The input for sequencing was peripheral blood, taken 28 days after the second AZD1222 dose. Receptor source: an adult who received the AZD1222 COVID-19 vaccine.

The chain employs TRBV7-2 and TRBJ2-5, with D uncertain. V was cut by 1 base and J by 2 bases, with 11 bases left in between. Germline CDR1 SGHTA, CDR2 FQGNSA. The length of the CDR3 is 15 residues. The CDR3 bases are TGTGCCAGCAGCTTAGGCGGTCGTTTACAAGAGACCCAGTACTTC. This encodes CASSLGGRLQETQYF.

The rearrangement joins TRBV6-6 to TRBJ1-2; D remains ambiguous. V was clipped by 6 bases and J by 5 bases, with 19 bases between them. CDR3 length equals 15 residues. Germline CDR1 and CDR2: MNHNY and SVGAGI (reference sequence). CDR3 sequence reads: CASRPSTPDPYGYTF. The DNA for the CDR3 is TGTGCCAGCAGACCTTCGACACCTGACCCTTATGGCTACACCTTC.

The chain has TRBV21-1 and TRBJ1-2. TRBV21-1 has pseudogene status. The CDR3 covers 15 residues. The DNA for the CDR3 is TGTGCCAGCAGCATCCCACCGGGACGCCTCTATGGCTACACCTTC. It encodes CASSIPPGRLYGYTF.

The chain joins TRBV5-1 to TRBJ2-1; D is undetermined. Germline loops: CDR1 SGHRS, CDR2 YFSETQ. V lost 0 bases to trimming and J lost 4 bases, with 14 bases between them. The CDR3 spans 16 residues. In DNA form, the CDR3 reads TGCGCCAGCAGCTTGGTCGGACCCCCCTTATACAATGAGCAGTTCTTC. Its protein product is CASSLVGPPLYNEQFF.

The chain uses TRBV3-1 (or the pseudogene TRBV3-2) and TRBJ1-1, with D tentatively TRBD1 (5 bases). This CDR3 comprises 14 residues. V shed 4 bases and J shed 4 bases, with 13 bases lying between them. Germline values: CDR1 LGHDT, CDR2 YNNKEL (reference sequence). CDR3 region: CASSPEGRGTEAFF. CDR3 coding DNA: TGTGCCAGCAGCCCCGAAGGAAGGGGCACTGAAGCTTTCTTT.

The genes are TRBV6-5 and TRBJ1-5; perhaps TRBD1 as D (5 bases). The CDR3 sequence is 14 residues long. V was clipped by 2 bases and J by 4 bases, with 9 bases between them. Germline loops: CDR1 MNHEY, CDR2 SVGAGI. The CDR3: CASSYDSRNQPQHF. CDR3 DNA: TGTGCCAGCAGTTACGACAGCAGGAATCAGCCCCAGCATTTT.

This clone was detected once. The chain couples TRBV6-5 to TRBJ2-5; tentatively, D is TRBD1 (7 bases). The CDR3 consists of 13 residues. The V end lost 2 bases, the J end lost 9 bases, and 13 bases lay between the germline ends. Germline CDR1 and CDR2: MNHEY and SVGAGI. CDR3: CASSYSQGDSQYF. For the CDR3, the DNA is TGTGCCAGCAGTTACAGCCAGGGGGACTCCCAGTACTTC.

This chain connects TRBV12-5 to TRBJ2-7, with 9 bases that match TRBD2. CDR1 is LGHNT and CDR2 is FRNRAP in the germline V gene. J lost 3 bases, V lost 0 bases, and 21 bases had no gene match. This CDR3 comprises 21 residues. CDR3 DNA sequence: TGTGCTAGTGGTTTGGTAGTGCTAGCGGGGAGTCAGATCCCCAAGTTCTACGAGCAGTACTTC. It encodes CASGLVVLAGSQIPKFYEQYF. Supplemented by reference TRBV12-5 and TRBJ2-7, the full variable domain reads DARVTQTPRHKVTEMGQEVTMRCQPILGHNTVFWYRQTMMQGLELLAYFRNRAPLDDSGMPKDRFSAEMPDATLATLKIQPSEPRDSAVYFCASGLVVLAGSQIPKFYEQYFGPGTRLTVT.

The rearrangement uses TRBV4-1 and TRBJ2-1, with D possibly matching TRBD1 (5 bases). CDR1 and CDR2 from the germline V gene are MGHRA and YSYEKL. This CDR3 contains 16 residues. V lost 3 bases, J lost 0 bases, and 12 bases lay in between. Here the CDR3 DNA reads TGCGCCAGCAGCCACCTGGACATCCTCTCCTACAATGAGCAGTTCTTC. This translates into CASSHLDILSYNEQFF.

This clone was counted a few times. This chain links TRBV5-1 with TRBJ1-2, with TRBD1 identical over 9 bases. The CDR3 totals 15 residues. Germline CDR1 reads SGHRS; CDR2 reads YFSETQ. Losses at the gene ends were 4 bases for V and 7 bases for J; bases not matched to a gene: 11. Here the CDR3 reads CASSPLTGGEGGYTF. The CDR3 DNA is TGCGCCAGCAGCCCCCTCACAGGGGGCGAAGGTGGCTACACCTTC.

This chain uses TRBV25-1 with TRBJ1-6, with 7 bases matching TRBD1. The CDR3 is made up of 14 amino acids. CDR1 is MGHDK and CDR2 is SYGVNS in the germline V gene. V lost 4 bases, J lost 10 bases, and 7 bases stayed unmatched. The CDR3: CASSAQGSGSPLHF. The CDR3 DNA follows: TGTGCCAGCAGTGCACAGGGGAGCGGCTCACCCCTCCACTTT.

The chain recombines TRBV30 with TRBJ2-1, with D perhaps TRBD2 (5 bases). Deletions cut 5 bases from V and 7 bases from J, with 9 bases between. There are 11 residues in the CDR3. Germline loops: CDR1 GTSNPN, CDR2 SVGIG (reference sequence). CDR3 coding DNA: TGTGCCTGGGGACGGAGGAATGAGCAGTTCTTC. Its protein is CAWGRRNEQFF.